This T cell receptor beta chain was sequenced for a study of blood T cell repertoires in COVID-19. In the study overall: Whether acute or convalescent, the COVID-19 samples came from the United States, Italy and Spain. Sources were T cells, B-cell-depleted T cells, or PBMCs; the material itself was cDNA or gDNA.

Germline lookup yields CDR1 MRHNA and CDR2 SNTAGT. This CDR3 comprises 17 residues. The V segment lost 5 bases and the J segment 4 bases; nucleotides outside the gene matches: 12. Original analysis: Reference gene primer amplification gave nucleated cell count estimates. Sequenced by immunoSEQ multiplex PCR; TCRdb stores in-frame clones only, minus some. D and trimming come from the DNA, and the V and J calls and clone size come from that table. The data show around 50,000 clones, roughly 88% seen once. The sequencing sample was made of peripheral blood. The V and J genes are TRBV6-4 and TRBJ2-1, with TRBD2 identical over 9 bases. This receptor was taken from a human donor in a cohort sampled during active COVID-19. The CDR3: CASSRELRGGSYNEQFF. Here the CDR3 DNA reads TGTGCCAGCAGTCGGGAGTTGCGGGGGGGATCTTACAATGAGCAGTTCTTC.